These T cell receptor beta chains were read from a single sample in a study of shared clonotypes between healthy human individuals. Sequenced by immunoSEQ multiplex PCR; TCRdb stores in-frame clones only, minus some. The sample includes 950,000 to 1,300,000 clones, around 74% of them seen just once. The sample consisted of memory CD4+ T cells sorted from blood. The receptors stem from a man aged 18 to 29 in good health. The CDR3 runs from the conserved cysteine through the conserved F or W. D genes are given only for firm matches. Not all rows give a size; the values are once, few, many and, for expanded clones, a class.

J: TRBJ1-5; size: NA; D: NA; V: TRBV18; CDR3: CASSQEGGNQPQHF; DNA: TGTGCCAGCTCACAAGAGGGAGGCAATCAGCCCCAGCATTTT
J: TRBJ2-7; size: NA; D: NA; V: TRBV7-2; CDR3: CASSLRRGQGSYEQYF; DNA: TGTGCCAGCAGCTTAAGGCGGGGGCAAGGGAGCTACGAGCAGTACTTC
J: TRBJ2-2; size: few; D: NA; V: TRBV27; CDR3: CASSLDGGRNTGELFF; DNA: TGTGCCAGCAGTTTGGACGGGGGCCGGAACACCGGGGAGCTGTTTTTT
J: TRBJ1-2; size: few; D: NA; V: TRBV6-5; CDR3: CASSYRTNYGYTF; DNA: TGTGCCAGCAGTTACAGGACTAACTATGGCTACACCTTC
J: TRBJ1-5; size: NA; D: NA; V: TRBV5-6; CDR3: CASSLRSGVGNQPQHF; DNA: TGTGCCAGCAGCTTGCGTTCAGGGGTGGGCAATCAGCCCCAGCATTTT
J: TRBJ2-5; size: NA; D: NA; V: TRBV29-1; CDR3: CSVERGSGETQYF; DNA: TGCAGCGTTGAAAGGGGGAGTGGGGAGACCCAGTACTTC
J: TRBJ2-3; size: NA; D: TRBD1; V: TRBV7-9; CDR3: CASSSDRVPDTQYF; DNA: TGTGCCAGCAGCTCAGACAGGGTCCCAGATACGCAGTATTTT
J: TRBJ2-1; size: NA; D: TRBD2; V: TRBV18; CDR3: CASSPPTSGTNEQFF; DNA: TGTGCCAGCTCACCACCGACTAGCGGGACCAATGAGCAGTTCTTC
J: TRBJ2-7; size: NA; D: NA; V: TRBV28; CDR3: CASSRRGTSLYEQYF; DNA: TGTGCCAGCAGCCGGAGGGGGACCAGCCTCTACGAGCAGTACTTC
J: TRBJ2-2; size: once; D: NA; V: TRBV2; CDR3: CASSEGRVGAGELFF; DNA: TGTGCCAGCAGTGAAGGGAGGGTAGGGGCCGGGGAGCTGTTTTTT
J: TRBJ2-3; size: NA; D: TRBD2; V: TRBV2; CDR3: CASSGGLARTDTQYF; DNA: TGTGCCAGCAGTGGGGGACTAGCGCGCACAGATACGCAGTATTTT
J: TRBJ2-1; size: NA; D: NA; V: TRBV2; CDR3: CASSEAWRDNEQFF; DNA: TGTGCCAGCAGTGAAGCTTGGAGGGACAATGAGCAGTTCTTC
J: TRBJ2-2; size: NA; D: NA; V: TRBV18; CDR3: CASSPAQGTGELFF; DNA: TGTGCCAGCTCACCAGCACAGGGCACCGGGGAGCTGTTTTTT
J: TRBJ1-1; size: NA; D: NA; V: TRBV27; CDR3: CASSQRTASLRTEAFF; DNA: TGTGCCAGCAGTCAAAGGACAGCAAGTCTTAGGACTGAAGCTTTCTTT
J: TRBJ2-2; size: NA; D: NA; V: TRBV10-1; CDR3: CASSKNTGELFF; DNA: TGCGCCAGCAGTAAAAACACCGGGGAGCTGTTTTTT
J: TRBJ2-3; size: NA; D: NA; V: TRBV9; CDR3: CASSPSQGYSDTQYF; DNA: TGTGCCAGCAGCCCGTCCCAAGGCTATTCCGATACGCAGTATTTT
J: TRBJ2-2; size: few; D: TRBD1; V: TRBV27; CDR3: CASSRSTGGHTGELFF; DNA: TGTGCCAGCAGCAGGTCGACAGGGGGACACACCGGGGAGCTGTTTTTT
J: TRBJ2-2; size: NA; D: TRBD2; V: TRBV5-5; CDR3: CASRFREGTGELFF; DNA: TGTGCCAGCAGGTTCCGGGAGGGCACCGGGGAGCTGTTTTTT
J: TRBJ2-1; size: NA; D: NA; V: TRBV10-1; CDR3: CASSEPQRNNEQFF; DNA: TGCGCCAGCAGTGAGCCCCAGCGGAACAATGAGCAGTTCTTC
J: TRBJ2-3; size: NA; D: NA; V: TRBV2; CDR3: CASSDYTQYF; DNA: TGTGCCAGCAGTGACTATACGCAGTATTTT
J: TRBJ2-2; size: NA; D: NA; V: TRBV19; CDR3: CASSEGTTGELFF; DNA: TGTGCCAGTAGTGAGGGTACGACCGGGGAGCTGTTTTTT
J: TRBJ1-1; size: NA; D: NA; V: TRBV11-2; CDR3: CASSLGLGNEAFF; DNA: TGTGCCAGCAGCTTAGGATTGGGGAATGAAGCTTTCTTT
J: TRBJ2-7; size: NA; D: TRBD1; V: TRBV28; CDR3: CASSYQGAREQYF; DNA: TGTGCCAGCAGTTATCAGGGGGCGAGGGAGCAGTACTTC
J: TRBJ1-5; size: NA; D: NA; V: TRBV7-7; CDR3: CASSSSRGPQHF; DNA: TGTGCTAGCAGCTCGTCCAGGGGGCCCCAGCATTTT
J: TRBJ2-7; size: few; D: NA; V: TRBV19; CDR3: CASSTSGTYEQYF; DNA: TGTGCCAGTAGTACCTCCGGGACCTACGAGCAGTACTTC
J: TRBJ2-3; size: NA; D: NA; V: TRBV7-2; CDR3: CASSLFSTDTQYF; DNA: TGTGCCAGCAGCCTGTTTAGCACAGATACGCAGTATTTT
J: TRBJ2-4; size: NA; D: NA; V: TRBV30; CDR3: CAWNQLAKNIQYF; DNA: TGTGCCTGGAACCAACTAGCCAAAAACATTCAGTACTTC
J: TRBJ2-3; size: NA; D: TRBD2; V: TRBV18; CDR3: CASSPIGGVTDTQYF; DNA: TGTGCCAGCTCACCTATCGGGGGGGTCACAGATACGCAGTATTTT
J: TRBJ2-2; size: NA; D: TRBD2; V: TRBV5-4; CDR3: CASSPARLAGGGTGELFF; DNA: TGTGCCAGCAGCCCCGCTCGACTAGCGGGAGGTGGCACCGGGGAGCTGTTTTTT
J: TRBJ1-1; size: NA; D: TRBD1; V: TRBV30; CDR3: CAWSVLFGRGHTEAFF; DNA: TGTGCCTGGAGTGTACTCTTTGGCAGGGGGCACACTGAAGCTTTCTTT
J: TRBJ1-4; size: NA; D: NA; V: TRBV6-5; CDR3: CASSQGSYNEKLFF; DNA: TGTGCCAGCAGCCAGGGTTCATATAATGAAAAACTGTTTTTT
J: TRBJ2-3; size: NA; D: NA; V: TRBV30; CDR3: CAWSVGIGSTDTQYF; DNA: TGTGCCTGGAGTGTAGGCATCGGTAGCACAGATACGCAGTATTTT